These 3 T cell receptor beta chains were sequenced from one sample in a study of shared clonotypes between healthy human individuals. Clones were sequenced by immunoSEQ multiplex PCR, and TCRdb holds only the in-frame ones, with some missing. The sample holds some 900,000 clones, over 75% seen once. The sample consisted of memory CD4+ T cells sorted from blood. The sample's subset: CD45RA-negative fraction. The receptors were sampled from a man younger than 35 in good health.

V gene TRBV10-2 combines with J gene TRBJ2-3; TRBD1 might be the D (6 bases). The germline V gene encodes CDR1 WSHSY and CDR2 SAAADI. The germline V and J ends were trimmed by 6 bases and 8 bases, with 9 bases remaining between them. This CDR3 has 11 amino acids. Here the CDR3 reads CASRGGATQYF. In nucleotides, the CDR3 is TGCGCCAGCAGAGGGGGTGCTACGCAGTATTTT.

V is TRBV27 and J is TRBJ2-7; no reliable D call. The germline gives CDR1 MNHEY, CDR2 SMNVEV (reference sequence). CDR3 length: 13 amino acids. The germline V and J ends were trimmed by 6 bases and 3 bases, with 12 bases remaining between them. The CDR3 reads CASSRPGYYEQYF. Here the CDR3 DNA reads TGTGCCAGCAGCCGTCCTGGATACTACGAGCAGTACTTC.

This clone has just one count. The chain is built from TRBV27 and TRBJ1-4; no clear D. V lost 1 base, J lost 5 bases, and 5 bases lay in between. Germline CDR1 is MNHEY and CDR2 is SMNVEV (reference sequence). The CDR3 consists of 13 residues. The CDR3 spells CASSLLGNEKLFF. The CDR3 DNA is TGTGCCAGCAGTTTATTAGGGAATGAAAAACTGTTTTTT.